This TCR beta chain originates from a study of CD8 T cells in Susac syndrome. This CDR3 spans 11 amino acids. Germline values: CDR1 SGHRS, CDR2 YFSETQ. V was clipped by 0 bases and J by 16 bases, with 11 bases between them. An amount of RNA that ranged from roughly 0.5 to 1 ug was reverse transcribed with random hexamers. Using its own MiXCR run on the immunoSEQ multiplex PCR reads, TCRdb lists one record per CDR3 protein. The sample carries 150,000 to 200,000 distinct CDR3 sequences, 95% recorded once. TCR beta sequences were obtained from blood CD8+ and CD4+ T cells. It was negative isolation that provided the CD8+ and CD4+ T cells, whereas TEMRA cells were enriched by FACS.

This receptor was obtained from a human donor with multiple sclerosis. The V gene is TRBV5-1, the J gene TRBJ2-1; no firm D call. The specimen was CD8+ T cells from PBMCs. CDR3 sequence: CASSLGGADFF. The CDR3 nucleotides are TGCGCCAGCAGCTTGGGTGGCGCGGATTTCTTC.